This T cell receptor beta chain came from a study of metastatic and nonmetastatic thyroid tumors. The length of the CDR3 is 14 residues. Germline CDR1 is SGHRS and CDR2 is YFSETQ. Trimming left V 3 bases short and J 0 bases short, with 8 bases between. TCRdb re-called the PCR reads via MiXCR. The sample comprises some 37,000 clones, roughly half of which are singletons, and roughly a quarter rests with the top ten. Every patient was untreated before thyroid surgery. This clonotype was obtained from a male donor with papillary thyroid cancer or a benign thyroid nodule (not recorded which). Some clones in this sample may be carry-over from other donors' samples. The sequenced sample was tumor tissue. The J gene is TRBJ2-3, the V gene TRBV5-1; D ambiguous. The chain's CDR3 is CASSSLTSTDTQYF. The DNA of the CDR3 is TGCGCCAGCAGCTCCCTAACTAGCACAGATACGCAGTATTTT.